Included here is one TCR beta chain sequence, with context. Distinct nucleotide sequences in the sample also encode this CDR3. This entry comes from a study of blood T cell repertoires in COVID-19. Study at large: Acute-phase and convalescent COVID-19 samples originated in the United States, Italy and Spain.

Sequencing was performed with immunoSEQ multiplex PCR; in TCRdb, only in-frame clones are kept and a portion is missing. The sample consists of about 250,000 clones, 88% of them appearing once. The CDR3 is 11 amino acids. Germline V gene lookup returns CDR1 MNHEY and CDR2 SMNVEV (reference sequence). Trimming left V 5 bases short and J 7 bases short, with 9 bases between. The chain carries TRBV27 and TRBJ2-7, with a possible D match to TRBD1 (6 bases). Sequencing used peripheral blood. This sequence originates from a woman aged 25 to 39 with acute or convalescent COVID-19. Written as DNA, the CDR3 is TGTGCCAGCAGTACAGGGTGGGAGCAGTACTTC. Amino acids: CASSTGWEQYF.